This T cell receptor beta chain derives from a study of beta chain bispecific antibodies for T cell cancers (dated by TCRdb to about 2021). Turning to the overall study: Healthy donor T cells were cocultured with T cell leukemia lines and bispecific antibodies, and TRBV sequencing of the surviving cells was then used to measure how much each TRBV family was depleted. Jurkat cells expressed surface TRBV12 (TRBV12-3), and HPB-ALL cells expressed surface TRBV5-5.

Unique molecular identifier barcodes were built into the libraries and used for clonotype quantification. Qiagen AllPrep DNA/RNA Micro kits were used to isolate total RNA, and an Agilent TapeStation was used to check RNA quality. TCR beta libraries were constructed by 5' RACE, in which cDNA synthesis was followed by two PCR steps with TCR beta constant-region gene-specific primers. An Illumina MiSeq platform was used to sequence the TCR beta libraries. As for how the authors treated the data: Reads were processed with MIGEC, MiXCR and VDJtools. Clonotype frequency was computed as the clonotype's share of unique molecular identifiers among all unique molecular identifiers in the sample. Nonfunctional TRBV genes classified in IMGT as pseudogenes or open reading frames, for example TRBV1, TRBV12-1 and TRBV21, were left out. TCRdb ran its own pipeline on the public reads, namely fastp trimming at Q25 and MiXCR clone calling, and kept in-frame beta chains. Rows matching on CDR3 protein sequence are summarized as one entry with the most common DNA and genes. TCRdb, not the authors, supplied the V and J calls. Here the sample has about 15,000 distinct CDR3 sequences; 2% to 2.5% occur a single time. Of the sample, less than 8.5% falls within the top ten clones.

T cells were expanded from blood mononuclear cells with anti-CD3 antibody OKT3 or CD3/CD28 Dynabeads for roughly 3 days. Expanded T cells were maintained in RPMI 1640 supplemented with about 10% fetal bovine serum, recombinant human IL-2 (about 100 IU/ml) and IL-7 (around 5 ng/ml). Each coculture mixed roughly 5 x 10^4 target cells and roughly 5 x 10^4 normal T cells with bispecific antibody in approximately 100 ul and was incubated at 37 degrees C for 17 hours. Every bispecific antibody was made of two single-chain variable fragments expressed in a single-chain diabody format with a His tag. The effector T cells were obtained from healthy human donors, with peripheral blood mononuclear cells isolated from leukapheresis samples by Ficoll density gradient centrifugation. This clonotype is categorized as medium-sized (0.01 to 0.1%). Its antigen is currently not known. Base qualities are not recorded, but no much larger clone differs from it by a single base.

From its cysteine to its phenylalanine, the CDR3 spans 18 amino acids. The retained sequence is limited to the CDR3, 54 bases, with the frame set at the first base. Trimming leaves V shorter by 0 bases and J shorter by 0 bases, with the junction holding 7 bases beyond the gene matches. As encoded in the germline V gene, CDR1 is SGHDN while CDR2 is FVKESK. Here is what the overall study found, with its caveats: Cross-reactivity of the anti-TRBV5-5 antibody with TRBV5-6 was attributed to high sequence similarity between the two genes. Each sequenced sample mixed leukemia cell line cells with normal T cells, and most targeted TRBV signal came from the leukemia cells rather than normal T cells.

In this chain, TRBV14 is recombined with TRBJ2-7; 11 nucleotides in the junction match TRBD2. Sequencing was done on a sample of healthy donor T cells cultured with leukemia cells. This receptor was identified in a human donor in good health. Some clones in this sample may be carry-over from other donors' samples. The nucleotide sequence reads TGTGCCAGCAGCCAAGATCGGCCTAGCGGGGGGCTCTCCTACGAGCAGTACTTC. Protein translation: CASSQDRPSGGLSYEQYF.